This T cell receptor (beta chain) came from a study of PD-1 blockade in classical Hodgkin lymphoma. Study summary: Patients had nivolumab dosed at 3 mg/kg, delivered intravenously every 2 weeks. Study-level findings and limits: With CD4+ cells, TCR diversity rose significantly by C4D1, but not with CD8+ cells.

The repertoire was sequenced with immunoSEQ multiplex PCR; TCRdb's copy has only in-frame clones and lacks some. Among 4,000 or so clones, about two thirds were seen once, and the ten largest hold about 53%. To note about this clone: What it recognizes is unknown.

Each patient relapsed following autologous stem cell transplantation, and prior brentuximab vedotin exposure differed. Germline V gene lookup returns CDR1 SGHDT and CDR2 YYEEEE. CDR3 length equals 13 residues. The V and J ends lost 3 bases and 5 bases respectively, with 9 bases between them. The sequence was collected from a human donor with classical Hodgkin lymphoma. Sequencing used peripheral blood mononuclear cells (PBMCs), obtained at baseline. The V gene is TRBV5-6, the J gene TRBJ2-1; D uncertain. CDR3 sequence reads: CASSSGRHNEQFF. The CDR3 DNA is TGTGCCAGCAGCTCAGGACGTCACAATGAGCAGTTCTTC.